These T cell receptor beta chains were read from a single sample in a study of blood T cell repertoires in COVID-19. Repertoires were generated with immunoSEQ multiplex PCR, while TCRdb's copy carries only in-frame clones and drops some. The repertoire holds 200,000 to 300,000 clones, with 70% to 90% as singletons. The sample comprised PBMCs or T cells enriched from blood (not recorded which). Receptors originate from a woman aged 40 to 50 with acute COVID-19. Each CDR3 is given with its conserved first and last residue. D genes are given only for firm matches. Clone size is stated in some rows and not others, as once, few, many or a class when expanded.

J | size | D | V | DNA | CDR3
TRBJ2-1 | - | TRBD2 | TRBV7-9 | TGTGCCAGCAGCCCCCCGGCGCCTAGCGGGAGGGCTATTGAGCAGTTCTTC | CASSPPAPSGRAIEQFF
TRBJ2-1 | once | - | TRBV12-3/TRBV12-4 | TGTGCCAGCAGTCCGTCGGGAGATGAGCAGTTCTTC | CASSPSGDEQFF
TRBJ1-2 | - | - | TRBV18 | TGTGCCAGCTCACCACGGTCGGTGGAACAGGTAGTTAATGGCTACACCTTC | CASSPRSVEQVVNGYTF
TRBJ1-1 | - | - | TRBV30 | TGTGCCGGGAACCTCGACAGTTCAATGAACACTGAAGCTTTCTTT | CAGNLDSSMNTEAFF
TRBJ1-3 | once | - | TRBV9 | TGTGCCAGCAGCGTAGACAACCCACACTCTGGAAACACCATATATTTT | CASSVDNPHSGNTIYF
TRBJ2-1 | - | TRBD2 | TRBV7-2 | TGTGCCAGCAGCTTAGTGCGACTAGCGGGAACCAATGAGCAGTTCTTC | CASSLVRLAGTNEQFF
TRBJ2-2 | once | - | TRBV9 | TGTGCCAGCAGCAACCCAAGGGGTTCGAGCGCTAACACCGGGGAGCTGTTTTTT | CASSNPRGSSANTGELFF
TRBJ1-1 | - | - | TRBV5-1 | TGCGCCAGCAGCTTGTCTGGGGCGAACACTGAAGCTTTCTTT | CASSLSGANTEAFF
TRBJ2-7 | - | TRBD1 | TRBV29-1 | TGCAGCGTTGGGCCGGGACAGGGCTACGAGCAGTACTTC | CSVGPGQGYEQYF
TRBJ2-2 | - | - | TRBV4-1 | TGCGCCAGCAGCCAAGTGCGCGGGGAGCTGTTTTTT | CASSQVRGELFF
TRBJ2-2 | - | - | TRBV6-6 | TGTGCCAGCAGTCCCAGAACGAACACCGGGGAGCTGTTTTTT | CASSPRTNTGELFF
TRBJ2-5 | - | - | TRBV30 | TGTGCCTGGAGTCCCGGACTACCGCAAGAGACCCAGTACTTC | CAWSPGLPQETQYF
TRBJ1-4 | many | - | TRBV4-1 | TGCGCCAGCAGCCAAGATCTGGCAGCTAATGAAAAACTGTTTTTT | CASSQDLAANEKLFF
TRBJ2-2 | - | - | TRBV7-2 | TGTGCCAGCAGTTCCGAGATGCGGACCGGGGAGCTGTTTTTT | CASSSEMRTGELFF
TRBJ1-2 | - | - | TRBV24-1 | TGTGCCACCAGTGATTTGGGCGGAAAAAACTATGGCTACACCTTC | CATSDLGGKNYGYTF
TRBJ2-5 | - | TRBD1 | TRBV5-5 | TGTGCCAGCAGCCTTTGGACAGGGATAGAGCAGACCCAGTACTTC | CASSLWTGIEQTQYF
TRBJ2-5 | - | - | TRBV30 | TGTGCCTGGAGTGTGGAGGGTGGAGAGACCCAGTACTTC | CAWSVEGGETQYF
TRBJ2-7 | - | - | TRBV5-8 | TGTGCCAGCAGCTACCCGGTAGTCGGCGAGCAGTACTTC | CASSYPVVGEQYF
TRBJ2-1 | - | TRBD2 | TRBV5-4 | TGTGCCAGCAGCGGAGGTAAAGGAAGGTTGGGCGGGGGCTACAATGAGCAGTTCTTC | CASSGGKGRLGGGYNEQFF
TRBJ2-3 | - | - | TRBV27 | TGTGCCAGCAGCAACCAGGGGAAGGCAGATACGCAGTATTTT | CASSNQGKADTQYF
TRBJ1-2 | - | - | TRBV12-3/TRBV12-4 | TGTGCCAGCAGCCCCACGGGGTCTGGCTACACCTTC | CASSPTGSGYTF
TRBJ2-3 | - | - | TRBV11-2 | TGTGCCAGCAGCTCGATTCGGGGGAGCGCAGATACGCAGTATTTT | CASSSIRGSADTQYF
TRBJ2-7 | - | - | TRBV4-2 | TGTGCCAGCAGCCAAGATGTCTACTCCTACGAGCAGTACTTC | CASSQDVYSYEQYF